This TCR beta chain appears in the sequencing data of a study of shared clonotypes between healthy human individuals (dated by TCRdb to the early 2020s). In the study overall: The cohort included three men and a couple of women between 18 and 49 years of age. To estimate repertoire size and how much clonotype sharing occurs between individuals, the study deeply sequenced the blood TCR repertoires of five or six healthy adults. Each donor's leukapheresis produced roughly between roughly 0.85 and 10 billion PBMCs. For each donor, three plates each were used for CD4 naive and CD4 memory, two plates were used for CD8 naive, and one plate was used for CD8 memory. Different laboratories and diverse techniques were used to prepare libraries and sequence TCR repertoires, to increase sequencing depth and limit assay-specific biases.

From a lookup of the germline V gene, CDR1 and CDR2 are SNHLY and FYNNEI. From the cysteine up to the phenylalanine, the CDR3 has a length of 14 residues. The DNA shown is the 42-base CDR3, in frame from base 1. V has 3 bases trimmed and J has 0 bases trimmed; junction bases matching no gene number 1. Using the deep immunoSEQ assay, TCR CDR3 regions were amplified from genomic DNA by multiplex PCR. Genomic DNA extracted from each cell subset was distributed evenly over all wells of several immunoSEQ 96-well plates, and each plate served as one replicate. For sorted subsets, each replicate PCR was loaded with about 0.2 ug genomic DNA, equivalent to 25,000 to 35,000 T cell genomes. Purified libraries were measured with a Qubit 3.0 fluorometer, size-checked on a Bioanalyzer 2100, and measured again with the KAPA Library Quantification kit. Each immunoSEQ 96-well plate was sequenced on its own single-read 150-cycle Illumina NextSeq 550 flow cell. Processing in the source paper ran as follows. Because the immunoSEQ output held only junctional sequences and lacked quality scores, the filtering could not match the filtering applied to full-length reads. To assign V/J genes and CDR3, sequences were annotated using PyIR, a Python wrapper for IgBLAST v1.9, with IMGT germline references. Any read was removed if the V/J assignment was weak (E-value above 1e-6), the CDR3 was missing, or the read contained stop codons, out-of-frame junctions, or ambiguous translated residues. V3J clonotypes were defined by identical inferred V gene, J gene, and CDR3 amino acid sequence. Percentage overlap between repertoires was computed as shared unique clonotypes divided by the size of the smaller repertoire. Richness of each repertoire was evaluated using RTK rarefaction, the Chao1 estimator, and Recon v2.1 estimates of unobserved clonotypes. Generation probabilities for all TCRbeta clonotypes obtained by the gDNA method from several donors were computed using OLGA. Sourced from immuneACCESS, this table was stored by TCRdb with only in-frame sequences that have V and J called. A share of the clones is absent; for the studies checked, an unresolved V gene accounts for under half, and the remainder has no known explanation. Clone size and the V and J calls come from that table; the DNA yielded D and trimming. This sample lists roughly 2 million clones; 95% were detected once. The ten largest clones take up more than 0.1% of the sample.

Comment on this clone: The antigen it recognizes is unknown. Base qualities are missing; no much larger clone stands one base away.

The donors were healthy, HIV-negative adults with no recently reported acute infections or vaccinations. Only Caucasian adults living in Nashville, Tennessee, USA were represented among the donors. CD4+ T cells were enriched by magnetic negative selection, after which naive cells were positively selected on CD45RA and the negative fraction was taken as the memory subset. Blood was obtained by leukapheresis, after which PBMCs were separated by Ficoll-Histopaque density gradient centrifugation and cryopreserved in liquid nitrogen vapor phase. Analytical flow cytometry was used to check the purity and quantity of every magnetically sorted T cell population. Each sorted fraction had its genomic DNA isolated and then quantified by UV absorbance on a Nanodrop 2000c. The paper as a whole reports these results and caveats: Sampling was limited to blood, and TCR repertoires in tissue likely differ from TCR repertoires in blood. The small number of donors limited the genetic and exposure-history diversity represented. Across a few donors, 4.5% to 6.5% of naive CD4, around 3.3% of naive CD8, 2% to 2.5% of memory CD4, and 0.4% of memory CD8 clonotypes were shared. Naive subsets generally had larger estimated clonotype richness than memory subsets. Clonotypes shared by all four sorted-subset donors showed higher generation probabilities than non-shared clonotypes. Based on pairwise subsampling, the degree of clonotype sharing among donors was expected to be affected by sequencing depth. Even with the large sequencing depth, rarefaction of the sorted-subset datasets indicated that sequencing was incomplete.

The sequence derives from a man between 18 and 29 years old in good health. Source material: naive CD4+ T cells sorted from blood. The sample's cell subset or site label, decoded: CD45RA+ positively selected. The chain links TRBV2 with TRBJ1-1; TRBD1 aligns with 7 central bases. The sequenced DNA: TGTGCCAGCAGTGAGGACAGGATGAACACTGAAGCTTTCTTT. It translates to CASSEDRMNTEAFF.